Given below is one T cell receptor beta chain in context. The junction departs from the called germline gene at one end, perhaps through a read error. This sample is part of a study of blood T cell repertoires in COVID-19. Across the study: The cDNA or gDNA used as material had been derived from T cells, B-cell-depleted T cells, or PBMCs.

This CDR3 comprises 21 residues. CDR1 and CDR2 (germline): MDHEN, SYDVKM. Per the authors' pipeline: Counts of nucleated cells, estimated from reference gene primer amplification, were obtained. TCRdb's copy holds only in-frame clones and misses some; the assay was immunoSEQ multiplex PCR. The DNA gave D and trimming, while V, J and clone size come from that table. The profile shows about 230,000 clones, around nine tenths of them singletons. The specimen was peripheral blood. The chain is built from TRBV28 and TRBJ1-4, with 10 bases fitting TRBD1. The sequence was collected from a woman aged 55-69 years with acute or convalescent COVID-19. The CDR3 region is CASSLFARRDRGSPTSEKLFF. CDR3 in DNA: TGTGCCAGCAGTTTATTTGCCCGCCGGGACAGGGGCTCCCCAACTAGTGAAAAACTGTTTTTT.